This T cell receptor beta chain was profiled in a study of shared clonotypes between healthy human individuals. Study-level findings and limits: Investigators collected only blood, and repertoires in tissues likely differ.

The CDR3 has 15 amino acids. V was cut by 4 bases and J by 0 bases, with 13 bases left in between. CDR1 and CDR2 (germline): SNHLY, FYNNEI. On this clone: Its matching antigen is unknown.

Terminally differentiated effector memory CD45RA+ cells were left out of the naive CD8 fraction, which was CD45RO-negative and positively selected for CCR7. Libraries were prepared by immunoSEQ multiplex PCR; TCRdb keeps only in-frame clonotypes and omits some of them. Here the sample spans nearly 2 million clones, approximately 94% being singletons. This clonotype originated in a man between 18 and 35 years old in good health. J is TRBJ2-7 and V is TRBV2, with a tentative D call TRBD1 (7 bases). Sequencing was carried out using naive CD8+ T cells sorted from blood. The CDR3: CASSVAGTVSYEQYF. CDR3 sequence (DNA): TGTGCCAGCAGTGTCGCGGGGACAGTCTCCTACGAGCAGTACTTC.